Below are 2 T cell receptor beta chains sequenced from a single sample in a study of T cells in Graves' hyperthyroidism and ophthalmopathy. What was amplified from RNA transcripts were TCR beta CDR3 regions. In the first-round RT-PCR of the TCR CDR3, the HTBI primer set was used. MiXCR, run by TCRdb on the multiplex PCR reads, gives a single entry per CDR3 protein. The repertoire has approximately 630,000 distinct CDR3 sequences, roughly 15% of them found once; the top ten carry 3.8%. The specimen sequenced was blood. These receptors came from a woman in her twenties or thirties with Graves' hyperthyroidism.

DNA for the CDR3: TGTGCCAGTAGCCAACCTTACGGGGGAGACATGGAGAACACTGAAGCTTTCTTT. This translates into CASSQPYGGDMENTEAFF. This chain joins TRBV19 and TRBJ1-1; maybe TRBD1 (5 bases). Germline values: CDR1 LNHDA, CDR2 SQIVND (reference sequence). This CDR3 comprises 18 residues. V gave up 6 bases and J gave up 1 base, with 24 bases separating them.

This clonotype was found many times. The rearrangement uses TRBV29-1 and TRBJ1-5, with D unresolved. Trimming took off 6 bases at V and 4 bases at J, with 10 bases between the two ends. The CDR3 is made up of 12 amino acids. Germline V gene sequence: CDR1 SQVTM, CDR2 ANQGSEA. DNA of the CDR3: TGCAGCGTAAGACACGAAAATCAGCCCCAGCATTTT. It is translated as CSVRHENQPQHF.